This TCR beta chain was found in a study of blood T cell repertoires in COVID-19. Sequencing used immunoSEQ multiplex PCR; TCRdb keeps in-frame clones, though not all of them. Of fewer than 250,000 clones listed, 86% were seen once; the top ten hold 5.5% to 6%. The sequencing input was peripheral blood. This TCR was recovered from a woman aged 80 or older with COVID-19, enrolled during active disease.

The CDR3 reads CASSHGDRGYNEQFF. The DNA of the CDR3 is TGCGCCAGCAGCCATGGTGACAGGGGCTACAATGAGCAGTTCTTC. The chain links TRBV5-1 to TRBJ2-1, with TRBD1 matching 8 bases. Germline V gene sequence: CDR1 SGHRS, CDR2 YFSETQ. Trimming cost V 4 bases and J 3 bases; bases outside gene matches: 6. This CDR3 comprises 15 residues.